The clone carrying this T cell receptor (beta chain) was seen only a few times. The data are from a study of tumor-infiltrating lymphocytes in oesophageal squamous cell carcinoma. One entry per CDR3 protein, called by TCRdb with MiXCR from the PCR reads. The data hold 24,000 or so distinct CDR3 sequences, with about two fifths observed a single time. V lost 3 bases and J lost 0; bases outside the gene matches: 7. The CDR3 is 16 residues long. The germline CDR1 and CDR2 sequences are SGHTA and FQGNSA. The sequenced sample consisted of esophageal tumor tissue. The chain uses TRBV7-2 and TRBJ2-5; 7 bases align to TRBD1. The receptor comes from a male donor with esophageal squamous cell carcinoma. Here the CDR3 DNA reads TGTGCCAGCAGCTTGGGGACAGCTAAGTACCAAGAGACCCAGTACTTC. It codes for CASSLGTAKYQETQYF.